The rows below give T cell receptor beta chains drawn from one sample of a study of T cell repertoires in cytomegalovirus infection. MiXCR, applied by TCRdb to the reads, yields one record per CDR3 protein. The table includes a few hundred thousand distinct CDR3 sequences, about 34% detected once. These TCRs are of unknown antigen specificity. The material sequenced was cultured PBMCs, taken from culture after CMV antigen stimulation. Receptors were obtained from a human donor in good health (CMV status not recorded). Some clones in this sample may be carry-over from other donors' samples. Both conserved end residues are part of each CDR3. The order of the fields is V gene, J gene, D gene, clone size, CDR3 protein, CDR3 DNA. A D gene is named only where the DNA matches it firmly. Size values are once, few and many counts, or a class for expanded clones, and some rows have none.

>TRBV27|TRBJ2-3|TRBD1|few
CASSFGRGRPDTQYF
TGTGCCAGCAGTTTTGGCAGGGGGCGGCCAGATACGCAGTATTTT
>TRBV7-8|TRBJ2-6|.|few
CASSSRRWIPGANVLTF
TGTGCCAGCAGCTCTCGACGGTGGATTCCTGGGGCCAACGTCCTGACTTTC
>TRBV7-2|TRBJ2-2|.|.
CASSLGFYGELFF
TGTGCCAGCAGCTTAGGCTTCTACGGGGAGCTGTTTTTT
>TRBV7-8|TRBJ2-7|TRBD1|many
CASSNSRDRSSYEQYF
TGTGCCAGCAGCAATTCGAGGGACAGGTCTTCCTACGAGCAGTACTTC
>TRBV12-3/TRBV12-4|TRBJ2-1|.|.
CASSFRISSSYNEQFF
TGTGCCAGCAGTTTTAGGATTTCCTCTTCCTACAATGAGCAGTTCTTC
>TRBV6-6|TRBJ1-5|TRBD1|few
CASIQRQGLYSNQPQHF
TGTGCCAGCATCCAAAGACAGGGACTCTATAGCAATCAGCCCCAGCATTTT
>TRBV28|TRBJ2-3|TRBD2|few
CASSSYSGRAPDTQYF
TGTGCCAGCAGTTCTTACAGCGGGAGGGCCCCAGATACGCAGTATTTT
>TRBV20-1|TRBJ1-4|.|.
CSASKNNEKLFF
TGCAGTGCTAGCAAAAATAATGAAAAACTGTTTTTT
>TRBV27|TRBJ1-1|.|many
CASSFIAGVNTEAFF
TGTGCCAGCAGTTTTATAGCAGGGGTGAACACTGAAGCTTTCTTT
>TRBV5-1|TRBJ1-2|.|.
CASSAGQGGYTF
TGCGCCAGCAGCGCAGGGCAGGGAGGCTACACCTTC
>TRBV12-3/TRBV12-4|TRBJ2-3|.|few
CASSTDPGWGDTQYF
TGTGCCAGCAGTACTGACCCGGGTTGGGGGGATACGCAGTATTTT
>TRBV4-2|TRBJ2-5|TRBD2|.
CASSVAGVGETQYF
TGTGCCAGCAGTGTAGCGGGAGTCGGAGAGACCCAGTACTTC
>TRBV7-8|TRBJ2-7|TRBD2|few
CASSPMSLAGTYEQYF
TGTGCCAGCAGCCCAATGAGTCTAGCGGGTACCTACGAGCAGTACTTC
>TRBV7-9|TRBJ1-1|.|.
CASSLSQVKNTEAFF
TGTGCCAGCAGCTTATCCCAGGTTAAGAACACTGAAGCTTTCTTT
>TRBV27|TRBJ2-2|.|.
CASSDRASTGELFF
TGTGCCAGCAGTGACCGGGCTTCCACCGGGGAGCTGTTTTTT
>TRBV7-9|TRBJ2-1|.|.
CASSPPARELGSYNEQFF
TGTGCCAGCAGCCCCCCCGCTCGGGAGTTGGGCTCCTACAATGAGCAGTTCTTC
>TRBV7-2|TRBJ2-1|.|.
CASSLGGSEQFF
TGTGCCAGCAGCTTAGGAGGCAGTGAGCAGTTCTTC
>TRBV2|TRBJ2-7|.|.
CASSEKGLFEQYF
TGTGCCAGCAGTGAAAAGGGACTGTTCGAGCAGTACTTC
>TRBV20-1|TRBJ1-2|.|.
CSASRGSTDGHYGYTF
TGCAGTGCTTCTCGAGGTTCTACGGACGGACATTATGGCTACACCTTC
>TRBV12-3/TRBV12-4|TRBJ2-1|TRBD2|many
CASSLGSGRVSYNEQFF
TGTGCCAGCAGTTTGGGGAGCGGGAGAGTCTCCTACAATGAGCAGTTCTTC
>TRBV18|TRBJ2-1|.|few
CASSPPRDRNEQFF
TGTGCCAGCTCACCCCCGAGAGATAGGAATGAGCAGTTCTTC
>TRBV19|TRBJ1-1|.|.
CASSPPVAGKAFF
TGTGCCAGTAGCCCTCCTGTGGCAGGGAAGGCTTTCTTT
>TRBV7-2|TRBJ1-2|.|.
CASSPQSNYGYTF
TGTGCCAGCAGCCCACAGAGCAACTATGGCTACACCTTC
>TRBV7-8|TRBJ2-7|.|few
CASSFFWETTLYEQYF
TGTGCCAGCAGCTTTTTCTGGGAAACGACACTCTACGAGCAGTACTTC
>TRBV30|TRBJ2-3|.|.
CAADIGIGTDTQYF
TGTGCTGCTGACATAGGCATTGGCACAGATACGCAGTATTTT
>TRBV7-2|TRBJ1-5|.|few
CASSLSPQQGPQPQHF
TGTGCCAGCAGCTTAAGCCCCCAACAGGGACCTCAGCCCCAGCATTTT
>TRBV7-6|TRBJ1-2|.|.
CASSWSWDRNYGYTF
TGTGCCAGCAGCTGGAGTTGGGACCGTAACTATGGCTACACCTTC
>TRBV15|TRBJ1-5|.|.
CATSRAGRNQPQHF
TGTGCCACCAGCAGAGCCGGACGCAATCAGCCCCAGCATTTT
>TRBV2|TRBJ2-1|.|.
CASSGIRSEQFF
TGTGCCAGCAGCGGAATTCGCAGTGAGCAGTTCTTC
>TRBV6-1|TRBJ2-1|TRBD2|few
CASSWGLAGVNEQFF
TGTGCCAGCAGTTGGGGACTAGCGGGAGTCAATGAGCAGTTCTTC
>TRBV19|TRBJ2-7|.|.
CASSSGTTYEQYF
TGTGCCAGTAGCTCGGGCACCACCTACGAGCAGTACTTC
>TRBV7-8|TRBJ1-1|.|many
CASSLEGFRVNTEAFF
TGTGCCAGCAGCTTAGAAGGGTTCCGGGTGAACACTGAAGCTTTCTTT
>TRBV19|TRBJ2-1|.|.
CASQGPSYNEQFF
TGTGCCAGTCAGGGACCCTCCTACAATGAGCAGTTCTTC
>TRBV12-3/TRBV12-4|TRBJ2-1|.|.
CASSEPGRRTGEQFF
TGTGCCAGCAGTGAACCGGGACGCCGGACCGGGGAGCAGTTCTTC
>TRBV4-3|TRBJ1-4|.|.
CASSQDGKEKLFF
TGCGCCAGCAGCCAAGACGGAAAAGAAAAACTGTTTTTT
>TRBV12-3/TRBV12-4|TRBJ1-6|.|.
CASSSTGPISSPLHF
TGTGCCAGCAGCTCCACGGGGCCGATCAGTTCACCCCTCCACTTT
>TRBV7-2|TRBJ2-5|TRBD1|many
CASSLVPRTGLMETQYF
TGTGCCAGCAGCTTAGTTCCCCGGACAGGGTTGATGGAGACCCAGTACTTC
>TRBV20-1|TRBJ2-6|.|.
CGARDWEEANVLTF
TGCGGTGCTAGAGATTGGGAGGAGGCCAACGTCCTGACTTTC
>TRBV6-2/TRBV6-3|TRBJ1-1|.|.
CASSWGGQKAFF
TGTGCCAGCAGTTGGGGAGGACAGAAAGCTTTCTTT
>TRBV19|TRBJ1-2|.|.
CASSIDHRYGYTF
TGTGCCAGTAGTATAGATCATCGCTATGGCTACACCTTC
>TRBV12-3/TRBV12-4|TRBJ2-2|.|.
CASSLRRAGELFF
TGTGCCAGCAGTCTTCGGAGGGCCGGGGAGCTGTTTTTT
>TRBV12-5|TRBJ2-2|.|.
CASKGPGPMNTGELFF
TGTGCTAGTAAGGGCCCGGGACCGATGAACACCGGGGAGCTGTTTTTT
>TRBV15|TRBJ2-1|TRBD2|.
CATSRGSGPLNYNNEQFF
TGTGCCACCAGCAGAGGTAGCGGGCCTTTGAACTATAACAATGAGCAGTTCTTC
>TRBV5-6|TRBJ1-6|.|.
CASSLYPSSYNSPLHF
TGTGCCAGCAGCTTATATCCGAGCTCCTATAATTCACCCCTCCACTTT
>TRBV19|TRBJ2-1|TRBD2|.
CASSATSVYNEQFF
TGTGCCAGTAGTGCGACTAGCGTCTACAATGAGCAGTTCTTC
>TRBV11-3|TRBJ2-5|TRBD1|.
CASSLGQGYPQETQYF
TGTGCCAGCAGCCTCGGACAGGGCTACCCCCAAGAGACCCAGTACTTC
>TRBV7-3|TRBJ2-3|TRBD2|.
CASSSWGGPTDTQYF
TGTGCCAGCAGTTCTTGGGGAGGGCCCACAGATACGCAGTATTTT
>TRBV19|TRBJ1-5|TRBD1|.
CASSIWGTGRISNQPQHF
TGTGCCAGTAGTATATGGGGGACAGGGAGAATTAGCAATCAGCCCCAGCATTTT
>TRBV7-2|TRBJ1-5|TRBD1|many
CASSARTGRGQPQHF
TGTGCCAGCAGCGCAAGGACAGGGAGGGGGCAGCCCCAGCATTTT
>TRBV5-4|TRBJ2-3|.|.
CASSSAGWTDTQYF
TGTGCCAGCAGCTCAGCGGGTTGGACAGATACGCAGTATTTT
>TRBV7-9|TRBJ2-6|.|.
CASSSSGSHSGANVLTF
TGTGCCAGCAGCTCTTCCGGGTCCCACTCTGGGGCCAACGTCCTGACTTTC
>TRBV19|TRBJ2-1|.|few
CASSLNVVDNEQFF
TGTGCCAGTAGTCTCAATGTGGTGGACAATGAGCAGTTCTTC
>TRBV7-2|TRBJ2-2|TRBD2|few
CASSQVGSGRATGGELFF
TGTGCCAGCAGCCAAGTAGGTAGCGGGAGAGCTACCGGAGGGGAGCTGTTTTTT
>TRBV7-3|TRBJ2-6|.|many
CASSATGFLSGANVLTF
TGTGCCAGCAGCGCTACAGGGTTCCTATCTGGGGCCAACGTCCTGACTTTC
>TRBV14|TRBJ2-7|TRBD2|few
CASSQGTSAGAQNSYEQYF
TGTGCCAGCAGCCAAGGTACTAGCGCTGGCGCCCAAAACTCCTACGAGCAGTACTTC